The 29 T cell receptor beta chains in this list originate from one sample, sequenced in a study of OX40 agonist ivuxolimab in advanced cancers. Assay used: immunoSEQ multiplex PCR; TCRdb lists only in-frame clones, some missing. Of 20,000 to 25,000 clones detected, approximately 78% appear once; the ten largest clones hold around 15%. Sequenced here: CD4+ or CD8+ T cells sorted from blood, sampled in a trial of the OX40 agonist ivuxolimab. All receptors derive from an adult with an advanced solid tumor such as melanoma, head and neck, liver or kidney cancer.

The rearrangement joins TRBV27 to TRBJ1-5; TRBD1 is a possible D gene (6 bases). The germline CDR1 and CDR2 sequences are MNHEY and SMNVEV (reference sequence). Trimming shortened V by 2 bases and J by 1 base, and 15 bases separated the two germline ends. The CDR3 sequence is 17 residues long. CDR3 sequence (DNA): TGTGCCAGCAGTTTAGAGGTGGGGGGCTTAAGCAATCAGCCCCAGCATTTT. It specifies CASSLEVGGLSNQPQHF.

V is TRBV7-3 and J is TRBJ2-2, with TRBD2 as a possible D gene (5 bases). The CDR3 sequence is 14 residues long. Trimming removed 2 bases from V and 6 bases from J, with 10 bases in between. The germline gives CDR1 SGHTA, CDR2 FQGTGA. CDR3 bases: TGTGCCAGCAGCTTAGGGAGTCGCCCCGGGGAGCTGTTTTTT. It encodes CASSLGSRPGELFF.

This chain connects TRBV5-1 to TRBJ2-1; 14 nucleotides line up with TRBD2. CDR3 length: 17 amino acids. The V gene end was trimmed by 2 bases and the J gene end by 9 bases; junction bases not matched to a gene: 10. CDR1 and CDR2 (germline): SGHRS, YFSETQ. CDR3 region: CASSFGLTSGRASEQFF. The DNA of the CDR3 is TGCGCCAGCAGCTTCGGCCTGACTAGCGGGAGGGCTAGTGAGCAGTTCTTC.

This sequence joins TRBV6-1 and TRBJ1-3; 9 bases fit TRBD1. V was pared by 6 bases and J by 3 bases, with 6 bases of the junction left unmatched. Germline loops: CDR1 MNHNS, CDR2 SASEGT. CDR3 length equals 15 residues. CDR3 in DNA: TGTGCCAGCAGCCCCCTGACAGGGGGTGGAAACACCATATATTTT. This encodes CASSPLTGGGNTIYF.

This sequence joins TRBV10-2 and TRBJ2-2; possible D gene TRBD2, 6 bases. V was cut by 6 bases and J by 1 base, with 15 bases left in between. Germline CDR1 reads WSHSY; CDR2 reads SAAADI. The CDR3 consists of 16 residues. The CDR3 is CASRRAGTVNTGELFF. The CDR3 DNA reads as TGCGCCAGCAGACGGGCGGGGACGGTGAACACCGGGGAGCTGTTTTTT.

The V gene is TRBV30, the J gene TRBJ1-2; 12 positions match TRBD1. Germline CDR1 GTSNPN, CDR2 SVGIG (reference sequence). CDR3 length: 15 residues. J gave up 4 bases and V 5 bases, and 8 bases lay outside the gene matches. CDR3 sequence (DNA): TGTGCCTGGGGTAGGGACAGGGGGCATGGCTATGGCTACACCTTC. The encoded protein is CAWGRDRGHGYGYTF.

The genes are TRBV27 and TRBJ1-1; D gene unclear. This CDR3 spans 16 amino acids. V was pared by 3 bases and J by 0 bases, with 14 bases between. The germline V gene has CDR1 MNHEY and CDR2 SMNVEV (reference sequence). The CDR3 is CASSFGVDRMNTEAFF. CDR3 nucleotide sequence: TGTGCCAGCAGTTTTGGCGTCGACCGAATGAACACTGAAGCTTTCTTT.

This chain joins TRBV7-2 and TRBJ1-1; D is unclear. Germline V CDR1 and CDR2: SGHTA, FQGNSA. Trimming took 4 bases from V and 2 from J, leaving 11 bases between them. The CDR3 sequence is 14 residues long. The CDR3 nucleotides read TGTGCCAGCAGCTCCCTACGTCATAACACTGAAGCTTTCTTT. This encodes CASSSLRHNTEAFF.

The rearrangement joins TRBV4-1 to TRBJ2-1, with TRBD2 as a possible D gene (5 bases). Trimming pared 3 bases from V and 1 base from J, leaving 7 bases between. Per the germline V gene, CDR1 is MGHRA and CDR2 is YSYEKL. The CDR3 is 14 amino acids. The CDR3 DNA reads TGCGCCAGCAGCCAGGGCGGGTCCTACAATGAGCAGTTCTTC. Residues: CASSQGGSYNEQFF.

The chain recombines TRBV15 with TRBJ2-3; the D is unclear. The V end was cut by 3 bases, the J end by 1 base, with 8 bases between. Germline V lookup: CDR1 LNHNV, CDR2 YYDKDF (reference sequence). This CDR3 comprises 14 residues. Written as DNA, the CDR3 is TGTGCCACCAGCAGGGGTGGGGGCACAGATACGCAGTATTTT. Residues: CATSRGGGTDTQYF.

V gene TRBV4-3 combines with J gene TRBJ1-5; 8 nucleotides line up with TRBD1. The CDR3 totals 14 residues. Germline CDR1 is LGHNA and CDR2 is YSLEER. V trimming: 0 bases; J trimming: 7 bases; junction bases outside the gene matches: 2. CDR3 DNA: TGCGCCAGCAGCCAAGATCCAGGGGGCCAGCCCCAGCATTTT. Amino acid sequence: CASSQDPGGQPQHF.

This clone appeared once. The chain combines TRBV5-3 with TRBJ2-3; tentative D call: TRBD2 (5 bases). TRBV5-3 is filed as an ORF, its function uncertain. V gave up 10 bases and J gave up 11 bases, with 17 bases separating them. The CDR3 totals 11 residues. The CDR3 protein is CAPLDGGWQYF. The DNA of the CDR3 is TGTGCCCCCCTAGATGGCGGGTGGCAGTATTTT.

The V and J genes are TRBV7-2 and TRBJ1-6, with a tentative D call TRBD1 (5 bases). CDR1 and CDR2 (germline): SGHTA, FQGNSA. This CDR3 comprises 13 residues. Trimming removed 5 bases at V and 7 bases at J, with 9 bases between. The CDR3 loop is CASSPRGNSPLHF. Here the CDR3 DNA reads TGTGCCAGCAGCCCTAGGGGCAATTCACCCCTCCACTTT. Combining the CDR3 with reference TRBV7-2 and TRBJ1-6 gives the whole variable domain GAGVSQSPSNKVTEKGKDVELRCDPISGHTALYWYRQSLGQGLEFLIYFQGNSAPDKSGLPSDRFSAERTGGSVSTLTIQRTQQEDSAVYLCASSPRGNSPLHFGNGTRLTVT.

This sequence joins TRBV11-2 and TRBJ2-3; 10 bases map to TRBD2. The CDR3 sequence is 17 residues long. Germline V gene lookup returns CDR1 SGHAT and CDR2 FQNNGV. V was clipped by 5 bases and J by 2 bases; unmatched bases: 10. The CDR3 DNA sequence: TGTGCCAGCAGCCCTTGGACTAGCGGAATTTTCACAGATACGCAGTATTTT. Its translation: CASSPWTSGIFTDTQYF.

This clone was recorded only once. The chain recombines TRBV6-5 with TRBJ2-7, with TRBD1 as a possible D gene (6 bases). Per the germline V gene, CDR1 is MNHEY and CDR2 is SVGAGI. Between the trimmed V and J ends, which lost 3 bases and 2 bases, there was a span of 14 bases. The CDR3 is 15 residues long. This CDR3 reads CASSYSFTGPYEQYF. The CDR3 DNA is TGTGCCAGCAGTTATTCATTCACAGGGCCCTACGAGCAGTACTTC.

The chain couples TRBV15 to TRBJ2-3, with TRBD2 matching 9 bases. The germline V gene has CDR1 LNHNV and CDR2 YYDKDF (reference sequence). V was clipped by 0 bases and J by 3 bases; unmatched bases: 1. The CDR3 contains 15 residues. The CDR3 is CATSRERGGTDTQYF. CDR3 coding DNA: TGTGCCACCAGCAGAGAGCGGGGGGGGACAGATACGCAGTATTTT. The complete variable domain, with remaining parts taken from reference TRBV15 and TRBJ2-3, reads DAMVIQNPRYQVTQFGKPVTLSCSQTLNHNVMYWYQQKSSQAPKLLFHYYDKDFNNEADTPDNFQSRRPNTSFCFLDIRSPGLGDTAMYLCATSRERGGTDTQYFGPGTRLTVL.

The V and J genes are TRBV11-3 and TRBJ2-1, with D tentatively TRBD2 (6 bases). CDR3 length: 15 residues. The ends were cut back, 5 bases at V and 5 bases at J, with 16 bases in the middle. The germline CDR1 and CDR2 sequences are SGHNT and YENEEA. CDR3 coding DNA: TGTGCCAGCAGCACATCGTCTGCGGGACACAATGAGCAGTTCTTC. This codes for CASSTSSAGHNEQFF.

The rearrangement links TRBV7-2 to TRBJ1-1, with D possibly matching TRBD1 (6 bases). Trimming shortened V by 8 bases and J by 0 bases, and 16 bases separated the two germline ends. CDR1 SGHTA and CDR2 FQGNSA come from the germline V gene. The CDR3 runs to 15 residues. CDR3 nucleotide sequence: TGTGCCAGCGAGGGCAGCTACAGGGTGAACACTGAAGCTTTCTTT. It encodes CASEGSYRVNTEAFF.

The rearrangement links TRBV11-3 to TRBJ2-5; the D gene is possibly TRBD2 (6 bases). The DNA end is more similar to TRBJ2-7, so the J call may be wrong. This CDR3 has 16 residues. CDR1 and CDR2 (germline): SGHNT, YENEEA. CDR3 sequence reads: CASSFTSDGGSYEQYF. The CDR3 DNA reads as TGTGCCAGCAGCTTTACATCCGACGGGGGATCCTACGAGCAGTACTTC.

This clone was counted once. The rearrangement links TRBV13 to TRBJ1-3; TRBD1 is a possible D gene (5 bases). V dropped 7 bases and J dropped 3 bases, with 10 bases sitting between them. This CDR3 region has 13 residues. In germline, CDR1 is PRHDT, CDR2 FYEKMQ (reference sequence). CDR3 region: CASTWGYGNTIYF. In nucleotides, the CDR3 is TGTGCCAGCACGTGGGGGTATGGAAACACCATATATTTT.

V and J are TRBV7-2 and TRBJ2-7; D perhaps matches TRBD2 (6 bases). This CDR3 spans 14 amino acids. Germline V gene sequence: CDR1 SGHTA, CDR2 FQGNSA. Trimming removed 4 bases at V and 5 bases at J, with 15 bases between. CDR3 amino acids: CASSSPSEGHEQYF. The CDR3 region has the DNA TGTGCCAGCAGCTCCCCATCGGAGGGGCACGAGCAGTACTTC.

The chain recombines TRBV7-3 with TRBJ1-2; 8 nucleotides agree with TRBD1. This CDR3 region has 15 residues. Germline CDR1 reads SGHTA; CDR2 reads FQGTGA. V lost 5 bases to trimming and J lost 6 bases; unmatched junction nucleotides: 11. In DNA, the CDR3 is TGTGCCAGCAGCCCAACAGGGGGACAAGAAAATGGCTACACCTTC. As protein: CASSPTGGQENGYTF.

The chain joins TRBV6-6 to TRBJ1-1, with a weak D call TRBD1 (5 bases). Germline assignment: CDR1 MNHNY and CDR2 SVGAGI (reference sequence). The CDR3 extends over 12 amino acids. V was pared by 7 bases and J by 5 bases, with 11 bases between. CDR3 region: CASTKEGTEAFF. CDR3 DNA: TGTGCCAGCACCAAGGAGGGGACTGAAGCTTTCTTT.

This chain connects TRBV6-6 to TRBJ2-7, with TRBD2 identical over 12 bases. Germline V CDR1 and CDR2: MNHNY, SVGAGI (reference sequence). The ends lost 4 bases at V and 3 bases at J; junction bases unmatched: 7. The CDR3 loop spans 16 amino acids. Here the CDR3 DNA reads TGTGCCAGCAGTTCAGGACTAGCGGGGCTAAACTACGAGCAGTACTTC. It translates to CASSSGLAGLNYEQYF.

This chain links TRBV28 with TRBJ2-3; D gene uncertain. Per the germline V gene, CDR1 is MDHEN and CDR2 is SYDVKM. This CDR3 region has 12 residues. CDR3 region: CPAKTSTDTQYF. As DNA, the CDR3 is TGTCCGGCCAAGACTAGCACAGATACGCAGTATTTT.

Points on this clone: Germline is not matched at one junction end, which may reflect a read error. The J gene is TRBJ2-7, the V gene TRBV5-5; TRBD2 is a possible D gene (6 bases). The CDR3 covers 17 residues. Germline V gene sequence: CDR1 SGHKS, CDR2 YYEKEE (reference sequence). CDR3 DNA sequence: TGCGCCAGCAGCCAAGAAGGGGTAGCGGCTTTCTCCTACGAGCAATACTTC. Protein product: CASSQEGVAAFSYEQYF.

This chain joins TRBV18 and TRBJ2-1; D unclear. Germline V gene data show CDR1 as KGHSH and CDR2 as LQKENI. The CDR3 runs 12 residues. Trimming shortened V by 2 bases and J by 7 bases, and 6 bases separated the two germline ends. CDR3 loop: CASSPVGNEQFF. The DNA for the CDR3 is TGTGCCAGCTCACCAGTGGGGAATGAGCAGTTCTTC.

This chain links TRBV2 with TRBJ1-1, with D maybe TRBD1 (5 bases). There are 13 residues in the CDR3. Trimming cost V 8 bases and J 1 base, with 11 bases left between them. Germline V gene lookup returns CDR1 SNHLY and CDR2 FYNNEI. The CDR3 DNA follows: TGTGCCAGCCTATTTGGGGGGAACACTGAAGCTTTCTTT. Amino acids: CASLFGGNTEAFF.

The rearrangement joins TRBV15 to TRBJ2-7, with TRBD1 matching 10 bases. The trim removed 1 base at V and 4 bases at J, leaving 4 bases unmatched. Germline V gene lookup returns CDR1 LNHNV and CDR2 YYDKDF (reference sequence). CDR3 length: 15 amino acids. CDR3 region: CATSRVGQGGYEQYF. The CDR3, as DNA: TGTGCCACCAGCAGAGTAGGACAGGGGGGATACGAGCAGTACTTC.